These 4 T cell receptor beta chains share one sample of origin, sequenced in a study of vaccination and CD4 T cells after COVID-19. Treatment denoted: approximately 9-day PBMC culture with coronavirus spike peptide pools or control peptides (ViraFEST assay). The Oncomine TCR Beta short-read assay was applied to DNA of cultured CD4+ T cells. TCRdb analysed the PCR reads with MiXCR anew, one entry per CDR3 protein. The sample carries over 15,000 distinct CDR3 sequences, approximately 50% recorded once. No antigens are known for them. The specimen was CD4+ T cells from blood, cultured in vitro. Every receptor here comes from a human donor who had recovered from COVID-19.

This chain links TRBV6-1 with TRBJ1-1, with D tentatively TRBD1 (5 bases). Germline V gene sequence: CDR1 MNHNS, CDR2 SASEGT. Trimming removed 6 bases at V and 4 bases at J, with 15 bases between. This CDR3 is built from 14 residues. The CDR3 loop reads CASRSGLEGTEAFF. CDR3 DNA sequence: TGTGCCAGCAGATCGGGACTTGAGGGCACTGAAGCTTTCTTT.

This clonotype was counted only a few times. This chain uses TRBV6-1 with TRBJ2-7, with 8 nucleotides matching TRBD1. Losses at the gene ends were 5 bases for V and 5 bases for J; bases not matched to a gene: 5. Germline V CDR1 and CDR2: MNHNS, SASEGT. The CDR3 sequence is 13 residues long. In nucleotides, the CDR3 is TGTGCCAGCAGTCTGACAGGGGAGAACGAGCAGTACTTC. Its translation is CASSLTGENEQYF.

The chain uses TRBV2 and TRBJ2-5; 9 nucleotides line up with TRBD2. This CDR3 is built from 15 residues. From germline, CDR1 is SNHLY and CDR2 FYNNEI. V lost 9 bases, J lost 5 bases, and 13 bases stayed unmatched. The CDR3, as DNA: TGTGCCAGTGTCGGAGGGCGGGGGGGCCTGGAGACCCAGTACTTC. This translates into CASVGGRGGLETQYF. Together with reference TRBV2 and TRBJ2-5, the CDR3 gives the full variable domain: EPEVTQTPSHQVTQMGQEVILRCVPISNHLYFYWYRQILGQKVEFLVSFYNNEISEKSEIFDDQFSVERPDGSNFTLKIRSTKLEDSAMYFCASVGGRGGLETQYFGPGTRLLVL.

V usage is TRBV2 and J usage is TRBJ2-2; D is uncertain. Germline loops: CDR1 SNHLY, CDR2 FYNNEI. The CDR3 runs to 16 residues. Trimming removed 7 bases from V and 2 bases from J, with 17 bases in between. CDR3 amino acids: CASTPGRVANTGELFF. The CDR3 DNA follows: TGTGCCAGCACTCCCGGAAGGGTCGCCAACACCGGGGAGCTGTTTTTT. Based on the CDR3 plus reference TRBV2 and TRBJ2-2, the full variable domain is EPEVTQTPSHQVTQMGQEVILRCVPISNHLYFYWYRQILGQKVEFLVSFYNNEISEKSEIFDDQFSVERPDGSNFTLKIRSTKLEDSAMYFCASTPGRVANTGELFFGEGSRLTVL.